Listed below are T cell receptor beta chains from one sample, sequenced in a study of blood T cell repertoires in COVID-19. Here immunoSEQ multiplex PCR was the method, and the copy in TCRdb shows in-frame clones only, minus some. The sample lists around 400,000 clones, around 87% seen once, with roughly 2% in the top ten. The specimen sequenced was peripheral blood. Every receptor here comes from a woman aged 60 to 75 with COVID-19, enrolled during active disease. CDR3s include the opening cysteine and the closing phenylalanine or tryptophan. D genes are given only for firm matches. Size is omitted from some rows. Given values are once, few, many or a class for expanded clones.

d_call	v_call	j_call	clone_size	cdr3_aa	cdr3_nt
.	TRBV5-8	TRBJ1-1	.	CASSLALWGLNTEAFF	TGTGCCAGCAGCTTGGCGTTGTGGGGGCTGAACACTGAAGCTTTCTTT
.	TRBV7-3	TRBJ2-1	.	CASSLTGGFSYNEQFF	TGTGCCAGCAGCTTAACAGGGGGTTTCTCCTACAATGAGCAGTTCTTC
.	TRBV5-5	TRBJ2-7	.	CASSLALTIYEQYF	TGTGCCAGCAGCTTGGCCTTGACAATCTACGAGCAGTACTTC
.	TRBV6-1	TRBJ1-5	.	CASSEGGYSNQPQHF	TGTGCCAGCAGTGAGGGAGGATATAGCAATCAGCCCCAGCATTTT
.	TRBV7-9	TRBJ1-2	.	CASSPVWAGGYTF	TGTGCCAGCAGCCCGGTTTGGGCGGGAGGCTACACCTTC
.	TRBV24-1	TRBJ1-1	once	CATRQDKEAFF	TGTGCCACCAGACAGGATAAAGAAGCTTTCTTT
.	TRBV7-8	TRBJ1-2	few	CASSFAGNGYTF	TGTGCCAGCAGCTTTGCGGGTAATGGCTACACCTTC
TRBD1	TRBV24-1	TRBJ2-2	.	CATRSSGGGGELFF	TGTGCCACCAGATCGTCAGGGGGCGGCGGGGAGCTGTTTTTT
.	TRBV18	TRBJ1-2	.	CASSPIEQYGYTF	TGTGCCAGCTCACCAATAGAACAGTATGGCTACACCTTC
.	TRBV3-1/TRBV3-2	TRBJ2-7	.	CASSQVNYEQYF	TGTGCCAGCAGCCAAGTTAATTACGAGCAGTACTTC
.	TRBV4-1	TRBJ1-1	.	CASSQDRTARAGTEAFF	TGCGCCAGCAGCCAAGATCGGACGGCTCGGGCGGGGACTGAAGCTTTCTTT
TRBD1	TRBV7-9	TRBJ1-2	.	CASSLVGTESGYTF	TGTGCCAGCAGCTTAGTGGGGACAGAGTCTGGCTACACCTTC
.	TRBV7-8	TRBJ2-2	.	CASSLYFAPPTNTGELFF	TGTGCCAGCAGCTTATACTTTGCACCCCCTACGAACACCGGGGAGCTGTTTTTT
.	TRBV28	TRBJ1-2	.	CASTKGGTYGYTF	TGTGCCAGCACTAAGGGAGGGACCTATGGCTACACCTTC
TRBD2	TRBV28	TRBJ2-5	.	CASPPGLANHQETQYF	TGTGCCAGCCCTCCGGGACTAGCGAACCACCAAGAGACCCAGTACTTC
TRBD1	TRBV15	TRBJ1-1	.	CATSNRGGNTEAFF	TGTGCCACCAGCAACAGGGGCGGGAACACTGAAGCTTTCTTT